Following are 24 T cell receptor beta chains from one sample sequenced in a study of T cell changes during pregnancy in multiple sclerosis. Sequenced by immunoSEQ multiplex PCR; TCRdb stores in-frame clones only, minus some. Among roughly 40,000 clones listed, approximately 90% were seen once. Source: CD4+ T cells from peripheral blood mononuclear cells, taken before pregnancy. Source of these receptors: a female donor with multiple sclerosis, enrolled in a pregnancy study.

This chain connects TRBV7-9 to TRBJ2-1, with D perhaps TRBD2 (5 bases). V was trimmed by 4 bases and J by 0 bases, leaving 10 bases between them. Per the germline V gene, CDR1 is SEHNR and CDR2 is FQNEAQ (reference sequence). CDR3 length: 15 amino acids. CDR3 DNA sequence: TGTGCCAGCAGCTCGGACTGGAGCTCCTACAATGAGCAGTTCTTC. Protein sequence: CASSSDWSSYNEQFF.

The chain uses TRBV21-1 and TRBJ2-3; the table gives TRBD1 as D, unverified against the DNA. TRBV21-1 is assigned pseudogene status. There are 14 residues in the CDR3. As DNA, the CDR3 is TGTGCCAGCAGCCAGGGGGTCACCACAGATACGCAGTATTTT. Translating it yields CASSQGVTTDTQYF.

The rearrangement links TRBV4-2 to TRBJ2-7; TRBD2 matches at 10 bases. With 0 bases clipped from V and 4 bases from J, the junction kept 15 bases outside the gene matches. Germline V CDR1 and CDR2: LGHNA, YNFKEQ. CDR3 length: 19 amino acids. The CDR3 is CASSQDKGIGGLAKYEQYF. CDR3 nucleotide sequence: TGTGCCAGCAGCCAAGATAAGGGAATCGGGGGACTAGCGAAGTACGAGCAGTACTTC.

V is TRBV2 and J is TRBJ1-3; no definite D call. The CDR3 extends over 15 amino acids. CDR1 is SNHLY and CDR2 is FYNNEI in the germline V gene. Trimming shortened V by 5 bases and J by 0 bases, and 11 bases separated the two germline ends. The CDR3 DNA sequence: TGTGCCAGCAGTACATCAGCGTCCTCTGGAAACACCATATATTTT. Protein sequence: CASSTSASSGNTIYF.

This chain joins TRBV7-3 and TRBJ2-3, with 8 bases that match TRBD2. Germline V gene data show CDR1 as SGHTA and CDR2 as FQGTGA. V dropped 6 bases and J dropped 3; count of bases not matched to a gene: 8. This CDR3 is 15 amino acids long. Here the CDR3 reads CASSTAGDRTDTQYF. The CDR3 DNA sequence: TGTGCCAGCAGTACAGCGGGAGATCGGACAGATACGCAGTATTTT.

The chain carries TRBV19 and TRBJ2-7, with D hard to call. This CDR3 is built from 14 residues. V lost 1 base, J lost 2 bases, and 9 bases lay in between. Germline-derived CDR1 and CDR2 are LNHDA and SQIVND (reference sequence). The CDR3 sequence: CASSIGGLAYEQYF. Here the CDR3 DNA reads TGTGCCAGTAGTATAGGAGGCTTGGCCTACGAGCAGTACTTC.

This clone has more than one count but fewer than ten. The rearrangement joins TRBV19 to TRBJ2-5; a weak D match, TRBD2 (6 bases). CDR3 length: 16 amino acids. Trimming left V 0 bases short and J 4 bases short, with 15 bases between. Germline V CDR1 and CDR2: LNHDA, SQIVND (reference sequence). CDR3: CASSIDAGRSRETQYF. The CDR3 DNA follows: TGTGCCAGTAGTATAGATGCGGGAAGGTCACGAGAGACCCAGTACTTC.

The chain joins TRBV9 to TRBJ2-7, with no clear D. Germline assignment: CDR1 SGDLS and CDR2 YYNGEE. Trimming removed 2 bases at V and 3 bases at J, with 15 bases between. CDR3 length equals 15 residues. CDR3 region: CASSVLPDGGYEQYF. CDR3 DNA sequence: TGTGCCAGCAGCGTGCTCCCCGACGGCGGCTACGAGCAGTACTTC. Combining the CDR3 with reference TRBV9 and TRBJ2-7 gives the whole variable domain DSGVTQTPKHLITATGQRVTLRCSPRSGDLSVYWYQQSLDQGLQFLIQYYNGEERAKGNILERFSAQQFPDLHSELNLSSLELGDSALYFCASSVLPDGGYEQYFGPGTRLTVT.

V and J are TRBV9 and TRBJ1-4; 12 bases are a match to TRBD1. The V gene's germline CDR1 is SGDLS and CDR2 YYNGEE. The CDR3 is 16 residues long. Trimming at V came to 3 bases and at J to 3 bases, leaving 3 bases not matched to a gene. Here the CDR3 reads CASSGDRGLANEKLFF. The CDR3 DNA is TGTGCCAGCAGCGGGGACAGGGGGCTAGCTAATGAAAAACTGTTTTTT.

In DNA, the CDR3 is TGTGCCAGCTTCCCTACGGGACTAGCGGGGACCGGGGAGCTGTTTTTT. This codes for CASFPTGLAGTGELFF. The chain combines TRBV28 with TRBJ2-2, with 13 nucleotides matching TRBD2. Germline V gene lookup returns CDR1 MDHEN and CDR2 SYDVKM. The junction had 8 bases not matched to a gene; V was cut back by 8 bases and J by 5 bases. This CDR3 has 16 residues.

The chain is built from TRBV20-1 and TRBJ2-5; D is unclear. The ends were cut back, 3 bases at V and 5 bases at J, with 7 bases in the middle. This CDR3 has 11 amino acids. Per germline, CDR1 DFQATT and CDR2 SNEGSKA (reference sequence). The CDR3 region has the DNA TGCAGTGCTAGTCCCGGGGAGACCCAGTACTTC. Translation: CSASPGETQYF.

The rearrangement links TRBV14 to TRBJ1-1; 8 bases align to TRBD1. V dropped 2 bases and J dropped 1; count of bases not matched to a gene: 9. Germline assignment: CDR1 SGHDN and CDR2 FVKESK. This CDR3 is 17 amino acids long. The CDR3 sequence: CASSQHRQGPENTEAFF. CDR3 coding DNA: TGTGCCAGCAGCCAACATCGACAGGGGCCCGAGAACACTGAAGCTTTCTTT.

In this sample, this clone turned up once. The chain couples TRBV28 to TRBJ2-5; D is ambiguous. The DNA end favors TRBJ2-7, so the J call may be wrong. This CDR3 has 11 residues. Germline CDR1 is MDHEN and CDR2 is SYDVKM. This CDR3 reads CASSQTYEQYF. The CDR3 bases are TGTGCCAGCAGCCAAACTTACGAGCAGTACTTC.

The rearrangement links TRBV28 to TRBJ2-7, with TRBD1 matching over 9 bases. CDR1 and CDR2 (germline): MDHEN, SYDVKM. The V segment lost 4 bases and the J segment 1 base; nucleotides outside the gene matches: 2. This CDR3 spans 14 amino acids. The CDR3 coding sequence is TGTGCCAGCAGTTCCGGGACAGGGTCCTACGAGCAGTACTTC. Protein product: CASSSGTGSYEQYF.

The chain employs TRBV5-1 and TRBJ2-7; 9 nucleotides align to TRBD1. With 1 base clipped from V and 5 bases from J, the junction kept 7 bases outside the gene matches. Germline assignment: CDR1 SGHRS and CDR2 YFSETQ. The CDR3 contains 15 residues. CDR3 sequence reads: CASSLIRDRDHEQYF. CDR3 coding DNA: TGCGCCAGCAGCTTGATAAGGGACAGGGACCACGAGCAGTACTTC.

The chain recombines TRBV6-1 with TRBJ2-7, with 10 bases identical to TRBD1. V shed 2 bases and J 4 bases; nucleotides not matched to a gene: 11. The germline V gene encodes CDR1 MNHNS and CDR2 SASEGT. The CDR3 length is 17 residues. CDR3 sequence: CASSEKERGTGVYEQYF. As DNA, the CDR3 is TGTGCCAGCAGTGAAAAAGAACGAGGGACAGGGGTTTACGAGCAGTACTTC.

The chain has TRBV7-3 and TRBJ2-3; D perhaps matches TRBD2 (5 bases). This CDR3 has 15 residues. Germline-derived CDR1 and CDR2 are SGHTA and FQGTGA. Between the trimmed V and J ends, which lost 2 bases and 2 bases, there was a span of 11 bases. The CDR3 sequence: CASSLGERYTDTQYF. The CDR3 DNA is TGTGCCAGCAGCTTAGGGGAGCGGTACACAGATACGCAGTATTTT.

V is TRBV2 and J is TRBJ2-5, with TRBD1 matching over 8 bases. CDR1 is SNHLY, CDR2 FYNNEI, per germline. V gave up 6 bases and J gave up 2 bases; unmatched junction bases: 8. The length of the CDR3 is 15 residues. The CDR3: CASSGLTGDQETQYF. CDR3 in DNA: TGTGCCAGCAGCGGGCTGACAGGGGATCAAGAGACCCAGTACTTC. The full variable domain, its missing parts supplied by reference TRBV2 and TRBJ2-5, is EPEVTQTPSHQVTQMGQEVILRCVPISNHLYFYWYRQILGQKVEFLVSFYNNEISEKSEIFDDQFSVERPDGSNFTLKIRSTKLEDSAMYFCASSGLTGDQETQYFGPGTRLLVL.

The chain has TRBV14 and TRBJ1-1; 8 bases fit TRBD1. The V gene end was trimmed by 5 bases and the J gene end by 3 bases; junction bases not matched to a gene: 8. The CDR3 is 15 residues long. The germline V gene has CDR1 SGHDN and CDR2 FVKESK. The CDR3 loop reads CASSIRTGRDTEAFF. The CDR3 coding sequence is TGTGCCAGCAGCATACGGACAGGGCGGGACACTGAAGCTTTCTTT.

The gene calls are TRBV21-1 and TRBJ2-1; TRBD2 is the table's D call, not checked against the DNA. TRBV21-1 is deemed a pseudogene. This CDR3 region has 14 residues. CDR3 nucleotide sequence: TGTGCCAGCGACACGGGGGGGTACTACAATGAGCAGTTCTTC. Translated: CASDTGGYYNEQFF.

The genes are TRBV28 and TRBJ2-3; possible D gene TRBD1, 8 bases. This CDR3 contains 15 residues. The V and J ends lost 3 bases and 4 bases respectively, with 14 bases between them. Germline V gene lookup returns CDR1 MDHEN and CDR2 SYDVKM. CDR3 protein: CASSFNRGRADTQYF. CDR3 DNA: TGTGCCAGCAGTTTTAACAGGGGGAGGGCAGATACGCAGTATTTT.

This chain links TRBV21-1 with TRBJ1-5. TRBV21-1 is a recognized pseudogene. The CDR3 has 15 amino acids. In DNA form, the CDR3 reads TGTGCCAGCAGCAAAGAATGGGAGCCAAATCAGCCCCAGCATTTT. Translating gives CASSKEWEPNQPQHF.

In this sample, this clone turned up once. The rearrangement uses TRBV7-2 and TRBJ2-3; the match to TRBD2 covers 11 bases. The J segment lost 4 bases and the V segment lost 5 bases, leaving 8 bases of the junction unmatched. The CDR3 runs to 16 residues. The germline gives CDR1 SGHTA, CDR2 FQGNSA. CDR3 sequence reads: CASSNRLAGSADTQYF. The CDR3 bases are TGTGCCAGCAGCAACCGACTAGCGGGAAGCGCAGATACGCAGTATTTT.

J is TRBJ1-5 and V is TRBV2; tentatively, D is TRBD1 (5 bases). The CDR3 contains 14 residues. Per germline, CDR1 SNHLY and CDR2 FYNNEI. Trimming removed 3 bases at V and 5 bases at J, with 11 bases between. The DNA for the CDR3 is TGTGCCAGCAGTGATGAGCAGGGCTATCAGCCCCAGCATTTT. This codes for CASSDEQGYQPQHF.